The source of this T cell receptor (beta chain) is a study of long-term antiretroviral therapy in people with HIV. The libraries were made with immunoSEQ v3.0 at survey level. Some clones are missing from TCRdb's copy, which holds only in-frame ones; the method was immunoSEQ multiplex PCR. The sample consists of fewer than 35,000 clones, approximately 85% of them appearing once. The CDR3 sequence is 17 residues long. CDR1 is MNHEY, CDR2 SMNVEV, per germline (reference sequence). V was clipped by 7 bases and J by 0 bases; unmatched bases: 12. The sequencing used unsorted PBMCs, collected 3 years after starting antiretroviral therapy. The genes are TRBV27 and TRBJ2-1, with 7 nucleotides matching TRBD1. The sequence was obtained from a man in his forties with HIV. CDR3 in amino acids: CASTQKGTVFSYNEQFF. In DNA form, the CDR3 reads TGTGCCAGCACCCAGAAAGGGACAGTCTTCTCCTACAATGAGCAGTTCTTC.